This T cell receptor (beta chain) was identified during a study of blood T cell repertoires in COVID-19. Study details: Sites in the United States, Italy and Spain provided acute and convalescent COVID-19 samples. The analysed material was cDNA or gDNA that came from T cells, B-cell-depleted T cells, or PBMCs.

V trimming: 0 bases; J trimming: 4 bases; junction bases outside the gene matches: 3. This CDR3 is 15 amino acids long. Looked up from germline, CDR1 is SGHRS and CDR2 is YFSETQ. Per the original data handling: Amplifying reference gene primers gave estimates of nucleated cell counts. The protocol was immunoSEQ multiplex PCR, while the TCRdb copy is restricted to in-frame clones and leaves out a portion. V, J and clone size are those of that table, while D and trimming were read from the DNA. The sample has some 150,000 clones, 84% seen once. The J gene is TRBJ2-3, the V gene TRBV5-1; 9 bases are shared with TRBD1. This clonotype was sampled from a human donor in a cohort sampled during active COVID-19. Sequencing was performed on peripheral blood. The CDR3 sequence: CASSLDRGRSDTQYF. CDR3 DNA: TGCGCCAGCAGCTTGGACAGGGGGCGGTCAGATACGCAGTATTTT. Complete variable domain (other parts from reference TRBV5-1 and TRBJ2-3): KAGVTQTPRYLIKTRGQQVTLSCSPISGHRSVSWYQQTPGQGLQFLFEYFSETQRNKGNFPGRFSGRQFSNSRSEMNVSTLELGDSALYLCASSLDRGRSDTQYFGPGTRLTVL.